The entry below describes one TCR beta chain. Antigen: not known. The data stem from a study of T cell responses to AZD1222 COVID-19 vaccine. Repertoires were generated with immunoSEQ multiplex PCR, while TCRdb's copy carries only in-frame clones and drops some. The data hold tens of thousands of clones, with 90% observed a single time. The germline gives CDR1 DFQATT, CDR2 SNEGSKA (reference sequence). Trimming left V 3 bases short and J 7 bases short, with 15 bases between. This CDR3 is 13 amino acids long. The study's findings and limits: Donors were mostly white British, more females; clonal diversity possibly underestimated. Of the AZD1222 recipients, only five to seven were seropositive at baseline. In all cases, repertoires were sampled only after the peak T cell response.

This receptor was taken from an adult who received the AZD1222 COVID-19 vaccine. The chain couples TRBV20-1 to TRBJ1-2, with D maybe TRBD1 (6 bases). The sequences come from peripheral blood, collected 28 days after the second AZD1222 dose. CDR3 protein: CSASPGAQGGYTF. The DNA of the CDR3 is TGCAGTGCTAGTCCAGGGGCGCAGGGTGGCTACACCTTC.